The rows below give T cell receptor beta chains drawn from one sample of a study of cytomegalovirus exposure and HLA in healthy donors. Data came from immunoSEQ multiplex PCR; TCRdb stores just in-frame clones and leaves some out. This table holds about 120,000 clones, 70% to 80% found once. The source material was PBMCs. The receptors were gathered from a man aged 35 to 55 in good health and CMV-seropositive. CDR3s include the opening cysteine and the closing phenylalanine or tryptophan. D genes are given only for firm matches. A row's size may be missing; if present it is once, few, many or a size class.

TRBV15	.	.	TRBJ2-4	CATSQGSAKNIQYF	TGTGCCACCAGCCAGGGTTCCGCCAAAAACATTCAGTACTTC
TRBV12-2	.	.	TRBJ1-5	CASRFDLGGDGSNQPQHF	TGTGCAAGTCGCTTCGACTTAGGAGGGGACGGTAGCAATCAGCCCCAGCATTTT
TRBV11-2	.	.	TRBJ1-2	CASSLDERRYGYTF	TGTGCCAGCAGCTTAGATGAACGGCGGTATGGCTACACCTTC
TRBV2	TRBD1	.	TRBJ1-2	CASSAGLMDRRASGYTF	TGTGCCAGCAGTGCGGGATTAATGGACAGGCGGGCCTCTGGCTACACCTTC
TRBV9	TRBD1	once	TRBJ1-4	CASSVGTGTTNEKLFF	TGTGCCAGCAGCGTAGGGACAGGAACAACTAATGAAAAACTGTTTTTT
TRBV7-2	TRBD2	.	TRBJ2-5	CASSTGLAEETQYF	TGTGCCAGCAGCACGGGACTAGCGGAAGAGACCCAGTACTTC
TRBV16	.	.	TRBJ1-2	CASSQSTVTLIYGYTF	TGTGCCAGCAGCCAATCCACAGTGACCCTGATCTATGGCTACACCTTC
TRBV7-9	TRBD1	.	TRBJ2-7	CASSLALRRDRNEQYF	TGTGCCAGCAGCTTAGCACTCCGCCGGGACAGGAACGAGCAGTACTTC
TRBV6-6	TRBD2	.	TRBJ2-3	CALAGGPVKSTDTQYF	TGTGCGCTAGCGGGGGGGCCTGTGAAAAGCACAGATACGCAGTATTTT
TRBV18	.	.	TRBJ1-6	CASSPFGENSPLHF	TGTGCCAGCTCACCATTCGGGGAGAATTCACCCCTCCACTTT
TRBV30	TRBD1	.	TRBJ1-5	CACVTGDNQPQHF	TGTGCCTGCGTGACAGGGGACAATCAGCCCCAGCATTTT
TRBV27	.	.	TRBJ2-5	CASSLIGQSRRETQYF	TGTGCCAGCAGTTTAATCGGACAGAGCCGGAGAGAGACCCAGTACTTC
TRBV19	TRBD2	few	TRBJ2-2	CASSLGLAGGSNTGELFF	TGTGCCAGTAGTCTGGGACTAGCGGGAGGCTCGAACACCGGGGAGCTGTTTTTT
TRBV29-1	.	.	TRBJ1-4	CSVEEGRAANEKLFF	TGCAGCGTTGAGGAAGGGCGGGCGGCTAATGAAAAACTGTTTTTT
TRBV19	.	.	TRBJ1-5	CASSIVSGGNQPQHF	TGTGCCAGTAGTATAGTTTCCGGGGGCAATCAGCCCCAGCATTTT
TRBV11-1	.	once	TRBJ2-7	CASSQDAYEQYF	TGTGCCAGCAGCCAGGATGCCTACGAGCAGTACTTC
TRBV5-4	TRBD2	.	TRBJ2-5	CASSWNPGTSGGRETQYF	TGTGCCAGCAGCTGGAACCCAGGGACTAGCGGTGGGCGGGAGACCCAGTACTTC
TRBV7-6	.	.	TRBJ2-1	CASSLSVGGSSYNEQFF	TGTGCCAGCAGCTTAAGCGTGGGGGGTAGCTCCTACAATGAGCAGTTCTTC
TRBV4-1	TRBD2	.	TRBJ2-1	CASSHFSGTVEQFF	TGCGCCAGCAGCCATTTTAGCGGGACGGTTGAGCAGTTCTTC
TRBV20-1	.	.	TRBJ2-3	CSADKTDTQYF	TGCAGTGCCGACAAAACAGATACGCAGTATTTT
TRBV18	TRBD1	.	TRBJ2-7	CASSPVDTTGKGTYEQYF	TGTGCCAGCTCCCCCGTTGACACGACAGGGAAGGGCACCTACGAGCAGTACTTC
TRBV9	TRBD2	.	TRBJ2-1	CASSVGNLAVNEQFF	TGTGCCAGCAGCGTAGGGAATCTAGCGGTCAATGAGCAGTTCTTC
TRBV7-9	.	.	TRBJ2-7	CASSFGGQHYEQYF	TGTGCCAGCAGCTTCGGGGGACAGCACTACGAGCAGTACTTC
TRBV29-1	TRBD2	few	TRBJ2-3	CSVKPAGVGTDTQYF	TGCAGCGTTAAACCAGCGGGAGTAGGCACAGATACGCAGTATTTT
TRBV9	TRBD1	.	TRBJ1-2	CASSVGQGLRGYTF	TGTGCCAGCAGCGTAGGACAGGGGTTGCGTGGCTACACCTTC
TRBV7-2	TRBD1	.	TRBJ2-1	CASSPGQGQVGEQFF	TGTGCCAGCAGCCCGGGACAGGGTCAAGTGGGTGAGCAGTTCTTC
TRBV7-2	TRBD2	.	TRBJ2-2	CASSLEGSSGFSELFF	TGTGCCAGCAGCTTAGAGGGGTCTAGCGGGTTCTCGGAGCTGTTTTTT
TRBV10-3	.	.	TRBJ2-3	CAISDGSTDTQYF	TGTGCCATCAGTGATGGCAGCACAGATACGCAGTATTTT
TRBV14	.	.	TRBJ2-3	CASSQVGRRDTQYF	TGTGCCAGCAGCCAAGTCGGGAGAAGAGATACGCAGTATTTT
TRBV1	.	.	TRBJ1-4	CTSNQGAETNEKLFF	TGCACCAGCAACCAAGGGGCAGAGACTAATGAAAAACTGTTTTTT
TRBV6-6	.	.	TRBJ1-2	CASSYSQGTYTF	TGTGCCAGCAGTTACTCGCAGGGGACCTACACCTTC
TRBV27	.	.	TRBJ2-2	CASSLDGGIANTGELFF	TGTGCCAGCAGTTTAGACGGAGGAATCGCGAACACCGGGGAGCTGTTTTTT
TRBV28	.	.	TRBJ2-5	CASRQAGQKQETQYF	TGTGCCAGCAGACAAGCTGGACAGAAGCAAGAGACCCAGTACTTC
TRBV27	TRBD2	.	TRBJ2-1	CASSVLLAGGPDEQFF	TGTGCCAGCAGTGTACTCCTAGCGGGGGGGCCGGATGAGCAGTTCTTC
TRBV30	TRBD1	.	TRBJ1-5	CAWSVLIRGTGNQPQHF	TGTGCCTGGAGTGTATTGATCAGGGGGACAGGGAATCAGCCCCAGCATTTT
TRBV7-2	.	.	TRBJ2-7	CASSLEPGGGYEQYF	TGTGCCAGCAGCTTAGAGCCAGGGGGAGGCTACGAGCAGTACTTC
TRBV27	.	once	TRBJ1-1	CASRSTGSAKTEAFF	TGTGCCAGCAGGTCCACAGGGAGCGCAAAAACTGAAGCTTTCTTT
TRBV5-6	TRBD2	.	TRBJ2-3	CASSYGLAGGADTQYF	TGTGCCAGCAGCTACGGACTAGCGGGAGGGGCAGATACGCAGTATTTT
TRBV29-1	.	.	TRBJ2-5	CSVERGGETQYF	TGCAGCGTTGAAAGGGGGGGAGAGACCCAGTACTTC
TRBV7-3	TRBD2	.	TRBJ2-3	CASSFGGGGTDTQYF	TGTGCCAGCAGCTTTGGGGGGGGTGGCACAGATACGCAGTATTTT
TRBV5-6	.	few	TRBJ2-2	CASTRGNKNTGELFF	TGTGCCAGCACCCGGGGGAACAAGAACACCGGGGAGCTGTTTTTT
TRBV7-9	TRBD1	.	TRBJ2-7	CASSSQPDRGPRYEQYF	TGTGCCAGCAGCTCCCAGCCGGACAGGGGGCCAAGGTACGAGCAGTACTTC
TRBV5-1	TRBD2	.	TRBJ2-5	CASSLRLAGEETQYF	TGCGCCAGCAGCTTGCGACTAGCGGGGGAAGAGACCCAGTACTTC
TRBV5-1	TRBD2	.	TRBJ2-3	CASSLTPGLAGTDTQYF	TGCGCCAGCAGCTTGACCCCGGGACTAGCGGGAACAGATACGCAGTATTTT
TRBV27	.	.	TRBJ2-3	CATQQRRSTDTQYF	TGTGCCACTCAACAACGGCGGAGCACAGATACGCAGTATTTT
TRBV7-2	.	.	TRBJ1-5	CASSLDGGRNQPQHF	TGTGCCAGCAGCTTAGACGGGGGGCGGAATCAGCCCCAGCATTTT
TRBV29-1	.	.	TRBJ2-5	CSVDGQGVMETQYF	TGCAGCGTCGATGGACAAGGAGTAATGGAGACCCAGTACTTC
TRBV28	TRBD1	.	TRBJ2-7	CASRETGAFYEQYF	TGTGCCAGCAGGGAGACAGGGGCTTTCTACGAGCAGTACTTC
TRBV13	.	.	TRBJ2-7	CASSFRGAGTYEQYF	TGTGCCAGCAGCTTTCGGGGGGCCGGTACCTACGAGCAGTACTTC
TRBV2	.	.	TRBJ1-2	CASLDSKYGYTF	TGTGCCAGCTTGGACAGCAAGTATGGCTACACCTTC
TRBV18	.	.	TRBJ2-4	CASSPLGPNPAKNIQYF	TGTGCCAGCTCACCACTGGGCCCCAACCCAGCCAAAAACATTCAGTACTTC
TRBV30	TRBD2	once	TRBJ2-3	CAWSSPSGGGKDTQYF	TGTGCCTGGAGTTCCCCGAGCGGGGGGGGTAAAGATACGCAGTATTTT
TRBV29-1	.	once	TRBJ1-6	CSVEKAGTFDSPLHF	TGCAGCGTGGAAAAAGCCGGGACTTTCGATTCACCCCTCCACTTT
TRBV9	.	.	TRBJ2-3	CASSVEHRTDTQYF	TGTGCCAGCAGCGTAGAACATCGCACAGATACGCAGTATTTT
TRBV6-5	TRBD2	.	TRBJ2-1	CASSYSGLAGVTEQFF	TGTGCCAGCAGTTACTCCGGACTAGCGGGAGTTACTGAGCAGTTCTTC